The rows below give T cell receptor beta chains drawn from one sample of a study of human T cells and chemical hapten exposure. TCRdb re-analysed the 5' RACE reads in MiXCR, keeping a single row per CDR3 protein. In the table there are some 150,000 distinct CDR3 sequences, around 4% of which are singletons. These receptors came from a female donor in good health. Both conserved end residues are part of each CDR3. The order of the fields is V gene, D gene, clone size, J gene, CDR3 protein, CDR3 DNA. The D gene is left open where the match is weak. Not all rows give a size; the values are once, few, many and, for expanded clones, a class.

TRBV6-1,TRBD1,many,TRBJ1-5,CASSEGTGGLNQPQHF,TGTGCCAGCAGTGAAGGGACAGGGGGCTTAAATCAGCCCCAGCATTTT
TRBV29-1,TRBD1,many,TRBJ2-1,CSVEESGTVTYNEQFF,TGCAGCGTTGAAGAGAGTGGGACAGTTACCTACAATGAGCAGTTCTTC
TRBV15,TRBD1,many,TRBJ1-5,CATSRTGVGPQHF,TGTGCCACCAGCAGAACAGGGGTTGGGCCCCAGCATTTT
TRBV5-6,NA,few,TRBJ1-1,CASSDSTTNTEAFF,TGTGCCAGCAGTGACAGCACCACGAACACTGAAGCTTTCTTT
TRBV7-2,TRBD1,many,TRBJ2-3,CASSPQGQGADTQYF,TGTGCCAGCAGCCCGCAGGGCCAGGGGGCAGATACGCAGTATTTT
TRBV18,NA,many,TRBJ2-6,CASSLRMIGQRTSSGANVLTF,TGTGCCAGCTCACTACGAATGATTGGACAACGGACGAGCTCTGGGGCCAACGTCCTGACTTTC
TRBV7-3,NA,many,TRBJ1-6,CASSLIQAGNSPLHF,TGTGCCAGCAGCTTAATTCAGGCTGGCAATTCACCCCTCCACTTT
TRBV7-2,TRBD2,many,TRBJ2-3,CASSPRLAGGVDTQYF,TGTGCCAGCAGCCCCCGACTAGCGGGGGGTGTGGATACGCAGTATTTT
TRBV5-1,TRBD2,many,TRBJ2-1,CASSWVGLAGDEQFF,TGCGCCAGCAGCTGGGTGGGACTAGCGGGCGATGAGCAGTTCTTC
TRBV7-6,TRBD2,few,TRBJ2-3,CASSLAERGSTDTQYF,TGTGCCAGCAGCTTAGCTGAGCGGGGGAGCACAGATACGCAGTATTTT
TRBV18,NA,few,TRBJ2-5,CASSPLQCQETQYF,TGTGCCAGCTCACCACTACAGTGCCAAGAGACCCAGTACTTC
TRBV30,TRBD1,many,TRBJ1-4,CAWSGTGGVGEKLFF,TGTGCCTGGAGTGGCACAGGGGGCGTAGGGGAAAAACTGTTTTTT
TRBV28,NA,many,TRBJ1-5,CASSLNSGISFNQPQHF,TGTGCCAGCAGTTTGAACTCGGGGATTTCCTTCAATCAGCCCCAGCATTTT
TRBV19,NA,many,TRBJ1-5,CASSLVGPPNQPQHF,TGTGCCAGTAGTTTGGTAGGACCGCCAAATCAGCCCCAGCATTTT
TRBV2,NA,many,TRBJ1-1,CAESNGLNTEAFF,TGTGCCGAATCGAACGGACTGAACACTGAAGCTTTCTTT
TRBV5-1,NA,many,TRBJ1-4,CASKAGGAASTNEKLFF,TGCGCCAGCAAAGCTGGTGGGGCCGCCTCTACTAATGAAAAACTGTTTTTT
TRBV3-2,NA,many,TRBJ2-4,CASPIEVVGLAKNIQYF,TGTGCCAGCCCTATCGAGGTGGTCGGGCTGGCCAAAAACATTCAGTACTTC
TRBV29-1,NA,many,TRBJ2-3,CSVEWGHKTDTQYF,TGCAGCGTTGAGTGGGGACACAAAACAGATACGCAGTATTTT
TRBV29-1,NA,NA,TRBJ1-5,CSVGYQALGSNQPQHF,TGCAGCGTTGGTTATCAGGCGTTGGGGAGCAATCAGCCCCAGCATTTT
TRBV18,TRBD1,many,TRBJ2-3,CASSEDRGPTQRTDTQYF,TGTGCCAGCTCAGAAGACAGGGGCCCTACACAACGCACAGATACGCAGTATTTT
TRBV3-1,NA,many,TRBJ2-5,CASSPSTPGTQQETQYF,TGTGCCAGCAGCCCCTCAACTCCCGGGACACAACAAGAGACCCAGTACTTC
TRBV3-1,TRBD2,many,TRBJ2-7,CASSPRRGRSYEQYF,TGTGCCAGCAGCCCCCGGCGGGGGAGGTCCTACGAGCAGTACTTC
TRBV7-2,NA,NA,TRBJ1-1,CASSPTGQMNTEAFF,TGTGCCAGCAGCCCCACTGGACAGATGAACACTGAAGCTTTCTTT
TRBV27,NA,many,TRBJ2-3,CASSLLPGYTSTDTQYF,TGTGCCAGCAGTTTATTGCCGGGCTACACTAGCACAGATACGCAGTATTTT
TRBV7-2,NA,many,TRBJ2-7,CASSSTSYEQYF,TGTGCCAGCAGCTCGACTAGTTACGAGCAGTACTTC
TRBV5-1,TRBD1,NA,TRBJ2-3,CASSFSGQASFTDTQYF,TGCGCCAGCAGCTTTTCTGGACAGGCCAGTTTTACAGATACGCAGTATTTT
TRBV12-3/TRBV12-4,NA,many,TRBJ2-7,CASSPYRDGRYEQYF,TGTGCCAGCAGTCCCTACAGGGACGGGAGGTACGAGCAGTACTTC
TRBV5-1,NA,many,TRBJ2-3,CASSLERGADTQYF,TGCGCCAGCAGCTTGGAACGGGGCGCAGATACGCAGTATTTT
TRBV27,TRBD2,many,TRBJ2-5,CASSFQRGEQETQYF,TGTGCCAGCAGTTTCCAACGGGGGGAGCAAGAGACCCAGTACTTC
TRBV5-1,TRBD1,many,TRBJ2-3,CASSRGTGGTDTQYF,TGCGCCAGCAGCCGGGGGACAGGGGGCACAGATACGCAGTATTTT
TRBV18,TRBD1,many,TRBJ1-5,CASSPPGQGNILSNQPQHF,TGTGCCAGCTCACCTCCGGGACAGGGGAATATTCTGAGCAATCAGCCCCAGCATTTT
TRBV20-1,NA,many,TRBJ1-2,CSVQRSQGISGYTF,TGCAGTGTTCAGAGGTCACAGGGTATCTCTGGCTACACCTTC
TRBV10-2,NA,few,TRBJ2-4,CASSEKHIQYF,TGCGCCAGCAGTGAGAAGCACATTCAGTACTTC
TRBV13,NA,many,TRBJ2-5,CASSLGAETQYF,TGTGCCAGCAGCTTAGGCGCGGAGACCCAGTACTTC
TRBV4-2,NA,many,TRBJ2-5,CASSQDFYRAETQYF,TGTGCCAGCAGCCAAGATTTCTACAGGGCAGAGACCCAGTACTTC
TRBV20-1,TRBD1,many,TRBJ2-7,CSARGQIGEQYF,TGCAGTGCAAGGGGACAGATTGGCGAGCAGTACTTC
TRBV6-5,NA,many,TRBJ2-7,CASSRGTSYEQYF,TGTGCCAGCAGCCGAGGGACATCCTACGAGCAGTACTTC
TRBV4-2,TRBD1,few,TRBJ2-7,CASSLSGTGGEQYF,TGTGCCAGCAGCCTGTCGGGGACAGGGGGCGAGCAGTACTTC
TRBV7-2,NA,NA,TRBJ1-6,CASSFAKSGSYNAPLHF,TGTGCCAGCAGCTTCGCCAAATCCGGCTCCTATAATGCACCCCTCCACTTT
TRBV20-1,TRBD1,many,TRBJ1-1,CSAKDSRTGKTEAFF,TGCAGTGCTAAAGACTCTCGGACAGGGAAAACTGAAGCTTTCTTT
TRBV25-1,NA,many,TRBJ1-1,CATQHGGGNTEAFF,TGTGCCACTCAACACGGAGGCGGAAACACTGAAGCTTTCTTT
TRBV24-1,NA,many,TRBJ1-1,CATSDPDMTEAFF,TGTGCCACCAGTGACCCGGACATGACTGAAGCTTTCTTT